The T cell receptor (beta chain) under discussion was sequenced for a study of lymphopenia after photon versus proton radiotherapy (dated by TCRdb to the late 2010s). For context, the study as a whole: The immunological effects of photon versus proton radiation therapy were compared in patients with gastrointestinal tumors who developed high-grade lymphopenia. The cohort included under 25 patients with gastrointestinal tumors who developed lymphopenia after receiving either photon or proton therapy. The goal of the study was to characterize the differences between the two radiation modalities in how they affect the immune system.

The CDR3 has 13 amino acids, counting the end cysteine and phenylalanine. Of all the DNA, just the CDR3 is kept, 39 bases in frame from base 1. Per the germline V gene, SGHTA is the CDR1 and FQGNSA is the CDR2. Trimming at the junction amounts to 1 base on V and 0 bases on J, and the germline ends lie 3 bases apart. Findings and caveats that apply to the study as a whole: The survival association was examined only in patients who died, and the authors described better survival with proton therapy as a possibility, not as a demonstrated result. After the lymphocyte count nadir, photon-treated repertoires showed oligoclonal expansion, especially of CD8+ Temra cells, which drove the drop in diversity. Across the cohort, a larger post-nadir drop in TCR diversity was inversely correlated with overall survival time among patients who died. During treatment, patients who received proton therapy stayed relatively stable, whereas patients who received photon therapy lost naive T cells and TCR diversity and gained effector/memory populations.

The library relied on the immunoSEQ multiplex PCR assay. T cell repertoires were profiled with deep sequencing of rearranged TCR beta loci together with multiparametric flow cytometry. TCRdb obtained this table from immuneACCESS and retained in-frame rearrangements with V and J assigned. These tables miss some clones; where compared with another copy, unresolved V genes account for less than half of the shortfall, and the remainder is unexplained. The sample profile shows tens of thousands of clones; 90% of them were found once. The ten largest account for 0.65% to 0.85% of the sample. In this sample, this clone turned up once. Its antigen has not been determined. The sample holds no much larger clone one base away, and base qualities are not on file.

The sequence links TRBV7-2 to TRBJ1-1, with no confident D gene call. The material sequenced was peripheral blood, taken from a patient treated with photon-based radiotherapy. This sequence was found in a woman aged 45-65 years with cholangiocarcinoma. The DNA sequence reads TGTGCCAGCAGCTTAGACGTGAACACTGAAGCTTTCTTT. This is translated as CASSLDVNTEAFF.